This paragraph covers one T cell receptor (beta chain) sequence. Its specificity is unknown. About 0.5 to 1 ug RNA was reverse transcribed with random hexamers. Using its own MiXCR run on the immunoSEQ multiplex PCR reads, TCRdb lists one record per CDR3 protein. The repertoire holds tens of thousands of distinct CDR3 sequences, with approximately 96% as singletons. Germline values: CDR1 SGHDT, CDR2 YYEEEE. V was shortened by 2 bases and J by 2 bases, with 6 bases between the two germline ends. This CDR3 contains 13 residues. These data are taken from a study of CD8 T cells in Susac syndrome. Across the study: Active disease was present in six of the sequenced Susac syndrome patients, and remission in under 10. Study-level findings and limits: Clonal expansion involving Susac CD8+ cells peaked in TEMRA cells and active patients.

Material for sequencing was CD8+ T cells from PBMCs. The TCR originated in a human donor with Susac syndrome. The V call is TRBV5-6, the J call TRBJ2-3; no clear D gene. In DNA, the CDR3 is TGTGCCAGCAGCTTTGGACCCACAGATACGCAGTATTTT. It specifies CASSFGPTDTQYF.